One and the same sample provided the 7 T cell receptor beta chains below, sequenced in a study of shared clonotypes between healthy human individuals. The assay was immunoSEQ multiplex PCR, and TCRdb's table has in-frame clones only and misses some. The profile shows roughly 590,000 clones, about 95% of them singletons. CD45RO-negative, CCR7-positively selected cells formed the naive CD8 fraction, excluding terminally differentiated effector memory CD45RA+ cells. Sequencing used naive CD8+ T cells sorted from blood. The receptors stem from a woman in her twenties or thirties in good health.

The chain links TRBV7-9 to TRBJ1-1, with D possibly TRBD1 on 5 matching bases. Germline values: CDR1 SEHNR, CDR2 FQNEAQ (reference sequence). V shed 2 bases and J shed 1 base, with 11 bases lying between them. This CDR3 is built from 15 residues. The chain's CDR3 is CASSLSGTGNTEAFF. In DNA, the CDR3 is TGTGCCAGCAGCTTATCAGGGACGGGGAACACTGAAGCTTTCTTT.

This chain links TRBV27 with TRBJ2-1, with D perhaps given as TRBD1 or TRBD2 (5 bases each). From germline, CDR1 is MNHEY and CDR2 SMNVEV (reference sequence). The CDR3 covers 13 residues. Trimming left V 4 bases short and J 4 bases short, with 8 bases between. The CDR3 protein is CASSWDEYNEQFF. The CDR3 nucleotides are TGTGCCAGCAGTTGGGACGAATACAATGAGCAGTTCTTC.

This chain connects TRBV28 to TRBJ1-5, with unresolved D. V was clipped by 3 bases and J by 4 bases, with 4 bases between them. CDR3 size: 12 residues. Germline-derived CDR1 and CDR2 are MDHEN and SYDVKM. The CDR3 reads CASSFLNQPQHF. The CDR3 coding sequence is TGTGCCAGCAGTTTCTTAAATCAGCCCCAGCATTTT.

This chain joins TRBV7-9 and TRBJ2-7, with 9 bases that match TRBD1. Unmatched junction bases numbered 16, after V lost 5 bases and J lost 5 bases. CDR3 size: 17 residues. Germline CDR1 SEHNR, CDR2 FQNEAQ (reference sequence). The DNA of the CDR3 is TGTGCCAGCAGCGATGGACTAACAGGGGGCATAAGAAACGAGCAGTACTTC. Translation: CASSDGLTGGIRNEQYF.

This chain uses TRBV7-8 with TRBJ1-5, with 10 bases identical to TRBD1. The CDR3 covers 14 residues. The J segment lost 7 bases and the V segment lost 3 bases, leaving 3 bases of the junction unmatched. Germline-derived CDR1 and CDR2 are SGHVS and FQNEAQ. CDR3: CASSLGQGKQPQHF. The CDR3 DNA sequence: TGTGCCAGCAGCTTGGGACAGGGGAAACAGCCCCAGCATTTT.

The chain employs TRBV5-6 and TRBJ1-2; D gene uncertain. The CDR3 consists of 13 residues. CDR1 and CDR2 (germline): SGHDT, YYEEEE. V lost 4 bases to trimming and J lost 0 bases, with 7 bases between them. The CDR3 DNA sequence: TGTGCCAGCAGCACCAACGCTAACTATGGCTACACCTTC. Amino acids: CASSTNANYGYTF.

This sequence joins TRBV28 and TRBJ2-1; D uncertain. Deletions cut 7 bases from V and 10 bases from J, with 17 bases between. Germline CDR1 and CDR2: MDHEN and SYDVKM. This CDR3 comprises 13 residues. CDR3 region: CASTPFPSREQFF. The DNA of the CDR3 is TGTGCCAGCACCCCCTTTCCCTCGAGGGAGCAGTTCTTC. Together with reference TRBV28 and TRBJ2-1, the CDR3 gives the full variable domain: DVKVTQSSRYLVKRTGEKVFLECVQDMDHENMFWYRQDPGLGLRLIYFSYDVKMKEKGDIPEGYSVSREKKERFSLILESASTNQTSMYLCASTPFPSREQFFGPGTRLTVL.